One sample yielded the 16 T cell receptor beta chains listed below, sequenced in a study of PD-L1 blockade in urothelial cancer (dated by TCRdb to the late 2010s). The time point label corresponds to: peripheral blood 6 weeks after treatment start. The method behind the library was the immunoSEQ multiplex PCR assay. TCRdb limited this immuneACCESS table to in-frame rearrangements with V and J called. A share of clones is missing; checked studies link under half to unresolved V genes, and the rest is unexplained. This sample lists about 91,000 clones; 70% to 90% were detected once. Roughly 8% of the sample is held by the ten biggest clonotypes. The source was PBMCs, collected around atezolizumab (anti-PD-L1) treatment. The receptors derive from a man between 70 and 80 years old with urothelial cancer.

J is TRBJ2-7 and V is TRBV7-9; D may be TRBD2 (5 bases). The germline V and J ends were trimmed by 1 base and 5 bases, with 9 bases remaining between them. The germline V gene encodes CDR1 SEHNR and CDR2 FQNEAQ (reference sequence). The CDR3 covers 13 residues. CDR3 residues: CASSLGLTHEQYF. As DNA, the CDR3 is TGTGCCAGCAGCTTAGGACTAACCCACGAGCAGTACTTC.

This clone was found once. This sequence joins TRBV28 and TRBJ1-4, with D maybe TRBD1 (5 bases). The CDR3 runs to 15 residues. Trimming left V 5 bases short and J 8 bases short, with 18 bases between. Germline V gene data show CDR1 as MDHEN and CDR2 as SYDVKM. The CDR3 sequence: CASSPPGGGEEKLFF. DNA of the CDR3: TGTGCCAGCAGTCCACCTGGTGGAGGGGAGGAAAAACTGTTTTTT.

V is TRBV28 and J is TRBJ1-2; 7 bases match TRBD1. The CDR3 runs 14 residues. Germline V gives CDR1 MDHEN, CDR2 SYDVKM. The V segment lost 4 bases and the J segment 6 bases; nucleotides outside the gene matches: 8. The CDR3 here is CASSSSGTAHGYTF. The CDR3, as DNA: TGTGCCAGCAGTTCCTCCGGGACAGCTCATGGCTACACCTTC.

This clone occurred once. At the DNA level, this CDR3 is encoded by other sequences in the same sample as well. V gene TRBV7-9 combines with J gene TRBJ2-3; a weak D match, TRBD2 (6 bases). Trimming shortened V by 4 bases and J by 1 base, and 9 bases separated the two germline ends. Per germline, CDR1 SEHNR and CDR2 FQNEAQ (reference sequence). The CDR3 sequence is 14 residues long. The CDR3 sequence: CASSSSGGTDTQYF. The CDR3 DNA is TGTGCCAGCAGCTCGTCGGGGGGCACAGATACGCAGTATTTT.

This clone was observed a single time. The rearrangement uses TRBV6-5 and TRBJ1-2; TRBD1 matches at 11 bases. The CDR3 runs to 15 residues. Germline V gene data show CDR1 as MNHEY and CDR2 as SVGAGI. Trimming at V came to 6 bases and at J to 6 bases, leaving 9 bases not matched to a gene. This chain's CDR3 is CASRRTGGKSNGYTF. The CDR3 coding sequence is TGTGCCAGCAGGAGGACAGGGGGCAAAAGTAATGGCTACACCTTC.

V usage is TRBV7-9 and J usage is TRBJ2-1; 8 bases match TRBD1. V was clipped by 5 bases and J by 4 bases; unmatched bases: 7. The CDR3 is 15 amino acids. CDR1 and CDR2 from the germline V gene are SEHNR and FQNEAQ (reference sequence). This chain's CDR3 is CASSPTGASYNEQFF. CDR3 bases: TGTGCCAGCAGCCCGACAGGGGCCTCATACAATGAGCAGTTCTTC.

The chain couples TRBV5-6 to TRBJ1-4; 7 bases fit TRBD1. With V trimmed by 4 bases and J by 8 bases, 5 bases remained unmatched. Germline V lookup: CDR1 SGHDT, CDR2 YYEEEE. The CDR3 has 13 amino acids. The CDR3 sequence is CASSTGTEEKLFF. CDR3 sequence (DNA): TGTGCCAGCAGCACCGGGACAGAGGAAAAACTGTTTTTT.

The rearrangement joins TRBV28 to TRBJ2-7; D perhaps matches TRBD1 (5 bases). CDR3 size: 15 residues. The ends were cut back, 5 bases at V and 0 bases at J, with 14 bases in the middle. Germline CDR1 MDHEN, CDR2 SYDVKM. The CDR3 protein is CASSPPGRRSYEQYF. The CDR3 bases are TGTGCCAGCAGTCCCCCAGGGCGGCGCTCCTACGAGCAGTACTTC.

The CDR3 loop is CASSSQGANWELFF. CDR3 sequence (DNA): TGTGCCAGCAGTTCGCAGGGGGCTAATTGGGAGCTGTTTTTT. This chain joins TRBV6-6 and TRBJ2-2; TRBD1 matches 8 bases. CDR3 length: 14 residues. Germline V gene sequence: CDR1 MNHNY, CDR2 SVGAGI (reference sequence). With 4 bases clipped from V and 9 bases from J, the junction kept 7 bases outside the gene matches.

CDR3 sequence: CASSPGTSGALTDTQYF. The CDR3 DNA reads TGTGCCAGCAGCCCCGGGACTAGCGGGGCCCTCACAGATACGCAGTATTTT. The rearrangement joins TRBV14 to TRBJ2-3, with 13 bases that match TRBD2. With V trimmed by 4 bases and J by 2 bases, 6 bases remained unmatched. This CDR3 region has 17 residues. Germline CDR1 and CDR2: SGHDN and FVKESK.

With regard to this clone: This CDR3 fails to terminate in the conserved phenylalanine or tryptophan, so it likely reflects a read error. No DNA is shown, since the ends of the CDR3 on it are uncertain; the CDR3 is the one TCRdb lists. The rearrangement links TRBV2 to TRBJ2-4; the D call of TRBD2 is as the table states it, not checked on the DNA. The germline gives CDR1 SNHLY, CDR2 FYNNEI. The CDR3 spans 14 residues, counting both ends. CDR3 sequence: CASSPPSGGAFSRV.

This sequence joins TRBV14 and TRBJ2-7; 10 bases line up with TRBD1. Germline CDR1 and CDR2: SGHDN and FVKESK. This CDR3 spans 13 amino acids. With V trimmed by 5 bases and J by 7 bases, 5 bases remained unmatched. The CDR3 nucleotides read TGTGCCAGCAGCTTGACAGGGGGCGGTGAGCAGTACTTC. Amino acids: CASSLTGGGEQYF.

This clone appeared a few times. The chain recombines TRBV12-5 with TRBJ1-5; weak D call: TRBD1 (5 bases). CDR1 LGHNT and CDR2 FRNRAP come from the germline V gene. CDR3 length: 13 amino acids. Trimming left V 3 bases short and J 5 bases short, with 8 bases between. The CDR3: CASGFQGDQPQHF. CDR3 sequence (DNA): TGTGCTAGTGGTTTTCAAGGGGATCAGCCCCAGCATTTT.

This clone was seen more than once but under ten times. The genes are TRBV9 and TRBJ1-1, with a weak D call TRBD1 (5 bases). This CDR3 region has 13 residues. Germline loops: CDR1 SGDLS, CDR2 YYNGEE. Trimming cost V 1 base and J 5 bases, with 9 bases left between them. This CDR3 reads CASSVQGGTEAFF. In nucleotides, the CDR3 is TGTGCCAGCAGCGTACAGGGAGGAACTGAAGCTTTCTTT.

This clone is classed as medium-sized. The chain combines TRBV30 with TRBJ1-2; D is perhaps TRBD1 (5 bases). V was cut by 2 bases and J by 8 bases, with 15 bases left in between. The germline V gene encodes CDR1 GTSNPN and CDR2 SVGIG (reference sequence). The length of the CDR3 is 13 residues. The CDR3 region has the DNA TGTGCCTGGAGTCGCGGGGGATTTCGGGGCTACACCTTC. Translation gives CAWSRGGFRGYTF.

V is TRBV4-1 and J is TRBJ2-3; a possible D gene is TRBD2 (6 bases). V was clipped by 1 base and J by 5 bases, with 10 bases between them. This CDR3 is 14 amino acids long. Per the germline V gene, CDR1 is MGHRA and CDR2 is YSYEKL. The CDR3 spells CASSQGIGRDTQYF. The CDR3 nucleotides are TGCGCCAGCAGCCAAGGGATCGGGAGAGATACGCAGTATTTT.